What follows are 19 T cell receptor beta chains derived from one specimen sequenced in a study of T cells after yellow fever vaccination. TCRdb independently ran MiXCR on the 5' RACE reads; one entry per CDR3 protein. The sample includes about 230,000 distinct CDR3 sequences, approximately 6.8% of them seen just once. Sample: CD4+ T cells sorted from PBMCs, taken on the day of the yellow fever booster vaccination. These receptors were obtained from a man aged 25-45 years who received the YFV17D yellow fever vaccine.

The table lists this clonotype with many counts. The chain carries TRBV23-1 and TRBJ2-7; TRBD1 matches at 8 bases. TRBV23-1 is flagged as an ORF with uncertain function. The CDR3 contains 16 residues. The V and J ends lost 6 bases and 3 bases, in that order; junction bases with no gene match: 13. CDR3 sequence (DNA): TGCGCCAGCAGCCACTTGAGGGGGACAGGAGGCTACGAGCAGTACTTC. It specifies CASSHLRGTGGYEQYF.

This clonotype has at least ten counts. CDR3: CSASPETYEQYF. CDR3 nucleotide sequence: TGCAGTGCATCCCCCGAAACCTACGAGCAGTACTTC. The rearrangement joins TRBV20-1 to TRBJ2-7; D gene ambiguous. This CDR3 is 12 amino acids long. Germline loops: CDR1 DFQATT, CDR2 SNEGSKA (reference sequence). V was trimmed by 6 bases and J by 2 bases, leaving 11 bases between them.

In this sample, this clonotype turned up many times. CDR3 sequence: CASSPGTDQHWYF. CDR3 bases: TGTGCCAGCTCACCCGGGACTGACCAGCACTGGTACTTC. The chain combines TRBV18 with TRBJ2-7, with D tentatively TRBD2 (6 bases). The CDR3 contains 13 residues. Trimming removed 3 bases from V and 12 bases from J, with 18 bases in between. Germline V gives CDR1 KGHSH, CDR2 LQKENI. Combining the CDR3 with reference TRBV18 and TRBJ2-7 gives the whole variable domain NAGVMQNPRHLVRRRGQEARLRCSPMKGHSHVYWYRQLPEEGLKFMVYLQKENIIDESGMPKERFSAEFPKEGPSILRIQQVVRGDSAAYFCASSPGTDQHWYFGPGTRLTVT.

This CDR3 reads CASSMTGEASYEQYF. The CDR3 DNA reads as TGTGCCAGTAGCATGACAGGGGAGGCGTCCTACGAGCAGTACTTC. The J gene is TRBJ2-7, the V gene TRBV19; the match to TRBD1 covers 8 bases. CDR1 and CDR2 from the germline V gene are LNHDA and SQIVND (reference sequence). The ends lost 6 bases at V and 1 base at J; junction bases unmatched: 8. The CDR3 runs 15 residues.

The table lists this clonotype with many counts. V is TRBV10-3 and J is TRBJ2-1, with TRBD1 matching 8 bases. Germline trimming cut 3 bases from V and 8 bases from J; bases unmatched to any gene: 6. CDR3 size: 14 residues. CDR1 is ENHRY, CDR2 SYGVKD, per germline. The CDR3 DNA is TGTGCCATCAGTGACAGGGGGCGCACCGATGAGCAGTTCTTC. This translates into CAISDRGRTDEQFF.

The chain joins TRBV7-2 to TRBJ2-2; TRBD2 aligns across 9 bases. The germline V gene has CDR1 SGHTA and CDR2 FQGNSA. This CDR3 is built from 16 residues. V lost 7 bases to trimming and J lost 1 base; unmatched junction nucleotides: 7. DNA of the CDR3: TGTGCCAGCAAATTGCGGGAGGGCTTGAACACCGGGGAGCTGTTTTTT. It codes for CASKLREGLNTGELFF.

Only a few counts were recorded for this clonotype. This chain links TRBV24-1 with TRBJ2-2; TRBD1 matches at 9 bases. The CDR3 runs 17 residues. Germline-derived CDR1 and CDR2 are KGHDR and SFDVKD. With 2 bases clipped from V and 1 base from J, the junction kept 4 bases outside the gene matches. The CDR3 loop reads CATSDYTGGWNTGELFF. The CDR3 bases are TGTGCCACCAGTGATTATACAGGGGGCTGGAACACCGGGGAGCTGTTTTTT.

This clonotype has more than one count but fewer than ten. The chain carries TRBV6-5 and TRBJ2-4; D is possibly TRBD1 (6 bases). The CDR3 is made up of 15 amino acids. Germline assignment: CDR1 MNHEY and CDR2 SVGAGI. Trimming left V 2 bases short and J 1 base short, with 9 bases between. The DNA for the CDR3 is TGTGCCAGCAGTTACCAGGGGTTGGCCAAAAACATTCAGTACTTC. Protein: CASSYQGLAKNIQYF.

The rearrangement joins TRBV27 to TRBJ2-7; 12 nucleotides align to TRBD2. The V gene end was trimmed by 4 bases and the J gene end by 2 bases; junction bases not matched to a gene: 21. From germline, CDR1 is MNHEY and CDR2 SMNVEV (reference sequence). CDR3 size: 21 residues. The CDR3 bases are TGTGCCAGCAGTTCCAACTTCCGGGGGACCTTGGGACTAGCGGGCCCCTACGAGCAGTACTTC. It codes for CASSSNFRGTLGLAGPYEQYF.

This clonotype was seen more than once but under ten times. The chain couples TRBV5-1 to TRBJ2-7; 7 nucleotides align to TRBD1. V gave up 2 bases and J gave up 4 bases; unmatched junction bases: 9. This CDR3 is built from 15 residues. The germline CDR1 and CDR2 sequences are SGHRS and YFSETQ. The CDR3 DNA is TGCGCCAGCAGCTTCGGACAGGTTGGAACATACGAGCAGTACTTC. Translated, it gives CASSFGQVGTYEQYF.

The chain joins TRBV7-6 to TRBJ2-1, with D possibly called TRBD1 or TRBD2 (5 bases each). V lost 2 bases to trimming and J lost 12 bases, with 17 bases between them. The CDR3 covers 14 residues. Germline V lookup: CDR1 SGHVS, CDR2 FNYEAQ. The CDR3 reads CASSLSEGPGRQFF. CDR3 sequence (DNA): TGTGCCAGCAGCTTAAGTGAGGGGCCGGGACGGCAGTTCTTC.

The V gene is TRBV7-9, the J gene TRBJ2-1; D could derive from TRBD1 or TRBD2 (5 bases each). Trimming pared 2 bases from V and 12 bases from J, leaving 17 bases between. From germline, CDR1 is SEHNR and CDR2 FQNEAQ (reference sequence). The CDR3 is made up of 14 amino acids. DNA of the CDR3: TGTGCCAGCAGCTTATGGACTCGGGGCGTTGGGCAGTTCTTC. Translated, it gives CASSLWTRGVGQFF. Full variable domain (rest looked up from reference TRBV7-9 and TRBJ2-1): DTGVSQNPRHKITKRGQNVTFRCDPISEHNRLYWYRQTLGQGPEFLTYFQNEAQLEKSRLLSDRFSAERPKGSFSTLEIQRTEQGDSAMYLCASSLWTRGVGQFFGPGTRLTVL.

There are many counts of this clonotype. The chain links TRBV20-1 to TRBJ2-1, with D tentatively TRBD2 (7 bases). Trimming cost V 6 bases and J 4 bases, with 19 bases left between them. Germline-derived CDR1 and CDR2 are DFQATT and SNEGSKA (reference sequence). The CDR3 extends over 15 amino acids. This CDR3 reads CSARGGTNYYNEQFF. CDR3 sequence (DNA): TGCAGTGCAAGGGGGGGGACTAACTATTACAATGAGCAGTTCTTC.

This clonotype was seen only a few times. The chain is built from TRBV7-9 and TRBJ2-1, with 10 bases fitting TRBD1. The CDR3 runs 15 residues. CDR1 SEHNR and CDR2 FQNEAQ come from the germline V gene (reference sequence). Trimming took 4 bases from V and 6 from J; bases not matched to a gene: 6. The CDR3 sequence: CASSSSRDRGNEQFF. The DNA of the CDR3 is TGTGCCAGCAGCTCAAGCCGGGACAGGGGCAATGAGCAGTTCTTC.

V usage is TRBV20-1 and J usage is TRBJ2-7, with D possibly called TRBD1 or TRBD2 (6 bases each). CDR1 is DFQATT and CDR2 is SNEGSKA in the germline V gene (reference sequence). The CDR3 is 14 amino acids. The V and J ends lost 0 bases and 5 bases respectively, with 14 bases between them. CDR3 sequence (DNA): TGCAGTGCTAGAGATTCCGGGGGCGCGGACGAGCAGTACTTC. As protein: CSARDSGGADEQYF.

The CDR3 spells CASSLKQGLATDTQYF. The CDR3 nucleotides read TGTGCCAGCAGTTTGAAACAGGGGCTCGCCACAGATACGCAGTATTTT. This rearrangement joins TRBV12-3 or TRBV12-4 to TRBJ2-3; 7 nucleotides align to TRBD1. The CDR3 is 16 residues long. V was pared by 3 bases and J by 2 bases, with 8 bases of the junction left unmatched.

This clonotype came up many times. V gene TRBV28 combines with J gene TRBJ2-3; 7 nucleotides align to TRBD1. CDR3 length: 14 amino acids. V trimming: 4 bases; J trimming: 8 bases; junction bases outside the gene matches: 9. CDR1 is MDHEN and CDR2 is SYDVKM in the germline V gene. CDR3 in DNA: TGTGCCAGCAGTTCCCCAGGGGGAGTTGGTACGCAGTATTTT. Its protein is CASSSPGGVGTQYF.

The V call is TRBV12-3 or TRBV12-4, the J call TRBJ1-5, with no clear D. Trimming left V 4 bases short and J 11 bases short, with 15 bases between. This CDR3 comprises 13 residues. CDR3 sequence: CASSWASGGAQHF. CDR3 in DNA: TGTGCCAGCAGTTGGGCCTCCGGTGGGGCCCAGCATTTT.

This clonotype was seen only a few times. V gene TRBV6-2 or TRBV6-3 combines with J gene TRBJ2-1; D is possibly TRBD2 (6 bases). With 2 bases removed from V and 5 bases from J, the gap between germline ends came to 7 bases. Germline V lookup: CDR1 MNHEY, CDR2 SVGEGT. CDR3 size: 13 residues. CDR3 coding DNA: TGTGCCAGCAGTTACCTAGCGAACAATGAGCAGTTCTTC. Translation: CASSYLANNEQFF.